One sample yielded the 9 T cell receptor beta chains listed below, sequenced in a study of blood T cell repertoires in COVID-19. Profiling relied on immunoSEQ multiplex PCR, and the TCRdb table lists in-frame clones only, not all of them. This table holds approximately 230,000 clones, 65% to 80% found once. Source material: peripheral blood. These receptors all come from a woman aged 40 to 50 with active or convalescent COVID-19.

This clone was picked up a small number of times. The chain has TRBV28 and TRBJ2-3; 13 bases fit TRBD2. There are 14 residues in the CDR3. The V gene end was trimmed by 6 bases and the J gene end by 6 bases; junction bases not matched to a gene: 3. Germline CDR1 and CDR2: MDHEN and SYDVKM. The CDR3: CASSWTSGGDTQYF. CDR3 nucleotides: TGTGCCAGCAGCTGGACTAGCGGGGGTGATACGCAGTATTTT.

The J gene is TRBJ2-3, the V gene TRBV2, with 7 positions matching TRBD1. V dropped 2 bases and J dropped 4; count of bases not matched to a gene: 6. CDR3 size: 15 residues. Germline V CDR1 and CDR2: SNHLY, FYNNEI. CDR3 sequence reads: CASSEYRGASDTQYF. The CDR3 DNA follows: TGTGCCAGCAGTGAATACAGGGGTGCATCAGATACGCAGTATTTT. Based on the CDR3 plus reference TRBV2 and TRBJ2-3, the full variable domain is EPEVTQTPSHQVTQMGQEVILRCVPISNHLYFYWYRQILGQKVEFLVSFYNNEISEKSEIFDDQFSVERPDGSNFTLKIRSTKLEDSAMYFCASSEYRGASDTQYFGPGTRLTVL.

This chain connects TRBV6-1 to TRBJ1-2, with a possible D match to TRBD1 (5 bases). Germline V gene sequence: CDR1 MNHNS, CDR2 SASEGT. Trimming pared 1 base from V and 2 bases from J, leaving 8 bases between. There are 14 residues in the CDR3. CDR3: CASSEVGGNYGYTF. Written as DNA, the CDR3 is TGTGCCAGCAGTGAAGTGGGGGGGAACTATGGCTACACCTTC.

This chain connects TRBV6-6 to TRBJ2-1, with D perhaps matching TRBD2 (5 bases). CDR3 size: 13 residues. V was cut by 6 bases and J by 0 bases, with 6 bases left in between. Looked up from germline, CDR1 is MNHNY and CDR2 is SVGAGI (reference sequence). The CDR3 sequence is CASRGDSYNEQFF. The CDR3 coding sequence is TGTGCCAGCAGGGGAGACTCCTACAATGAGCAGTTCTTC.

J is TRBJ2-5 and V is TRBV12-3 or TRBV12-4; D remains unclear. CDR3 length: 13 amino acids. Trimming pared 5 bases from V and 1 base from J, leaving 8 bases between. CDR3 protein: CASSPSPQETQYF. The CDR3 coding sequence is TGTGCCAGCAGTCCCAGTCCCCAAGAGACCCAGTACTTC.

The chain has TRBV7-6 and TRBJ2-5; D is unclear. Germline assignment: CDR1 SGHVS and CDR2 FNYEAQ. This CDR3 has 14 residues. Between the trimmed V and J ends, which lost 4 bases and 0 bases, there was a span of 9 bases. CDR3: CASSYQVYQETQYF. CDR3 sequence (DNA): TGTGCCAGCAGCTATCAGGTGTACCAAGAGACCCAGTACTTC.

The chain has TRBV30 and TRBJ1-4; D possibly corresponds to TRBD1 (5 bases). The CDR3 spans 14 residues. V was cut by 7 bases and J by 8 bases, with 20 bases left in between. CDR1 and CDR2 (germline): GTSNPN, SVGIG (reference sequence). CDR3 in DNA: TGTGCCTTGACCCGGGACTCCGGTTTGGAAAAACTGTTTTTT. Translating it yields CALTRDSGLEKLFF.

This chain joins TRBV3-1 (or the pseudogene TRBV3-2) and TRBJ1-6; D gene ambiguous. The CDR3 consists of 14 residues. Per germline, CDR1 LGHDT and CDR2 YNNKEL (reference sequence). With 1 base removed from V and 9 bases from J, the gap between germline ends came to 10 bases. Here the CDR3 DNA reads TGTGCCAGCAGCCAAGGGAGAGGTCCTTCACCCCTCCACTTT. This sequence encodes CASSQGRGPSPLHF.

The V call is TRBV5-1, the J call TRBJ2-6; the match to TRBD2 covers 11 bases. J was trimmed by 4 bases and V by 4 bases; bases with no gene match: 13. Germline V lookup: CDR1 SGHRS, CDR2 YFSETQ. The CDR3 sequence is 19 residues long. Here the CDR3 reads CASSPITTSGAHGANVLTF. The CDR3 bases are TGCGCCAGCAGCCCAATAACGACTAGCGGGGCGCACGGGGCCAACGTCCTGACTTTC.